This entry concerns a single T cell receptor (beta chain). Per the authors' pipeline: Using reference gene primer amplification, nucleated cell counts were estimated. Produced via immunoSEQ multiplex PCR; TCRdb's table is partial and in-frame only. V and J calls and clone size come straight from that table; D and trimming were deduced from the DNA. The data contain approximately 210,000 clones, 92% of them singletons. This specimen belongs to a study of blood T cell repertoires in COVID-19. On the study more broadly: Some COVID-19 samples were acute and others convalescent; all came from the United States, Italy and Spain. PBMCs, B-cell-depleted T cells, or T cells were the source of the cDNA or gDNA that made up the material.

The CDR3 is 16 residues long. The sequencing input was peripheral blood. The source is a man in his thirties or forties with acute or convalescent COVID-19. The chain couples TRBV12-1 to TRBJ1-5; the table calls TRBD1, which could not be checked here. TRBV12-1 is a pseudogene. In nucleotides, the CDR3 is TGTGCCAGCCGCCGGTTGACAGGTTCTTGCAATCAGCCCCAGCATTTT. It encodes CASRRLTGSCNQPQHF.